The clone carrying this T cell receptor beta chain was counted only a few times. What it recognizes is unknown. The data were taken from a study of CXCR4 blockade with PD-1 therapy in pancreatic cancer. Measured with immunoSEQ multiplex PCR; TCRdb has only the in-frame clones, and not every one. The sample lists around 15,000 clones, over 60% seen once, with approximately 6% in the top ten. General study findings and limits: Convergent selection by common tumor antigens was suggested by nucleotide rearrangement counts. Tumors were clonally expanded, mean approximately 0.14 versus 0.053 in healthy blood.

V gave up 0 bases and J gave up 2 bases, with 8 bases separating them. Germline assignment: CDR1 SGHRS and CDR2 YFSETQ. This CDR3 has 14 residues. This TCR came from a human donor with pancreatic ductal adenocarcinoma. The sequenced material came from tumor tissue. V is TRBV5-1 and J is TRBJ1-1; D gene unclear. Written as DNA, the CDR3 is TGCGCCAGCAGCTTGGAGGGTCCTAACACTGAAGCTTTCTTT. Amino acid sequence: CASSLEGPNTEAFF.